Listed here is a single T cell receptor (beta chain). What it recognizes is unknown. Following RNA extraction, reverse transcription yielded cDNA that acted as the sequencing template. Clones were read by immunoSEQ multiplex PCR, and TCRdb kept only the in-frame ones, dropping some. The sample comprises some 170,000 clones, roughly 58% of which are singletons, and roughly 17% rests with the top ten. Germline V lookup: CDR1 MNHNY, CDR2 SVGAGI (reference sequence). CDR3 length: 16 amino acids. V was clipped by 2 bases and J by 7 bases, with 20 bases between them. This record belongs to a study of CD8+ T cells in alopecia areata. Study-wide findings and caveats: It was lesional scalp, especially alopecia totalis/universalis, that showed higher clonality than normal scalp.

Noted treatment: oral pan-JAK inhibitor, 5-10 mg twice daily. This specimen was CD4+ T cells sorted from blood, taken at approximately week 60, from a patient treated with tofacitinib. The V gene is TRBV6-6, the J gene TRBJ1-1; D uncertain. This sequence originates from a human donor with alopecia areata. This chain's CDR3 is CASSYPSGVIPREAFF. The CDR3 DNA reads TGTGCCAGCAGTTACCCGTCGGGAGTTATACCTCGTGAAGCTTTCTTT.